The rows below give T cell receptor beta chains drawn from one sample of a study of T cells in Graves' hyperthyroidism and ophthalmopathy. Each CDR3 protein is one row after TCRdb ran MiXCR on the multiplex PCR reads. The sample has 210,000 or so distinct CDR3 sequences, over 15% seen once; the top ten hold roughly 50%. The sequenced material came from blood. These receptors originate from a man aged 50 to 59 with Graves' hyperthyroidism. The CDR3 runs from the conserved cysteine through the conserved F or W. The D gene is left open where the match is weak. A row's size may be missing; if present it is once, few, many or a size class.

>TRBV27|TRBJ1-4|TRBD1|many
CASSFGQGREKLFF
TGTGCCAGCAGCTTTGGACAGGGGCGCGAAAAACTGTTTTTT
>TRBV4-2|TRBJ2-1|-|-
CASSQVLAEGHEQFF
TGTGCCAGCAGCCAAGTCTTAGCGGAAGGCCATGAGCAGTTCTTC
>TRBV20-1|TRBJ2-1|-|-
CSARQFSYNEQFF
TGCAGTGCTAGACAGTTCTCCTACAATGAGCAGTTCTTC
>TRBV7-2|TRBJ2-3|TRBD1|many
CASSLGTGYTDTQYF
TGTGCCAGCAGCTTAGGGACAGGATACACAGATACGCAGTATTTT
>TRBV19|TRBJ2-1|TRBD2|-
CASSIGPTSGRYSYNEQFF
TGTGCCAGTAGTATAGGCCCCACTAGCGGGAGGTATTCCTACAATGAGCAGTTCTTC
>TRBV19|TRBJ2-1|-|few
CASSQRQMINEQFF
TGTGCCAGTAGTCAACGACAGATGATTAATGAGCAGTTCTTC
>TRBV28|TRBJ1-2|TRBD1|many
CASSRQGLGYTF
TGTGCCAGCAGTCGACAGGGATTAGGCTACACCTTC
>TRBV6-1|TRBJ2-2|-|-
CASGREDTGELFF
TGTGCCAGTGGGCGCGAGGACACCGGGGAGCTGTTTTTT
>TRBV4-3|TRBJ1-4|-|-
CASSQVPGAGEKLFF
TGCGCCAGCAGCCAAGTTCCGGGGGCGGGGGAAAAACTGTTTTTT
>TRBV28|TRBJ2-5|TRBD2|many
CASVTLAGGTETQYF
TGTGCCAGCGTTACCTTAGCGGGAGGAACAGAGACCCAGTACTTC
>TRBV28|TRBJ2-7|TRBD1|many
CASTGQGSYEQYF
TGTGCCAGCACTGGACAGGGCTCCTACGAGCAGTACTTC
>TRBV11-2|TRBJ2-7|-|many
CASSLDVVTTYEQYF
TGTGCCAGCAGCTTAGATGTAGTGACAACCTACGAGCAGTACTTC
>TRBV10-2|TRBJ2-1|TRBD1|-
CASSEFGQDYNEQFF
TGCGCCAGCAGTGAATTTGGACAGGATTACAATGAGCAGTTCTTC
>TRBV2|TRBJ2-7|TRBD2|many
CASSGLAGSTYEQYF
TGTGCCAGCAGTGGACTAGCGGGCTCCACCTACGAGCAGTACTTC
>TRBV28|TRBJ1-5|TRBD1|-
CASNTGDSNQPQHF
TGTGCCAGCAACACAGGGGATAGCAATCAGCCCCAGCATTTT
>TRBV6-5|TRBJ2-5|-|many
CASSYYGGTGTRETQYF
TGTGCCAGCAGTTACTACGGAGGGACCGGGACTCGAGAGACCCAGTACTTC
>TRBV7-2|TRBJ2-7|TRBD2|many
CASSLGVRTSGLTHEQYF
TGTGCCAGCAGCTTAGGGGTGCGCACTAGCGGTCTAACCCACGAGCAGTACTTC
>TRBV20-1|TRBJ2-3|TRBD2|-
CSAGLARDTQYF
TGCAGTGCGGGACTAGCGAGGGATACGCAGTATTTT
>TRBV7-2|TRBJ1-1|-|few
CASSLGRWGGVNTEAFF
TGTGCCAGCAGCTTAGGAAGGTGGGGGGGAGTGAACACTGAAGCTTTCTTT
>TRBV5-1|TRBJ2-5|TRBD2|-
CVSSTSGNQETQYF
TGCGTCAGCAGCACTAGCGGGAATCAAGAGACCCAGTACTTC
>TRBV20-1|TRBJ2-7|-|many
CSASRLTYEQYF
TGCAGTGCTTCCCGGCTCACGTACGAGCAGTACTTC
>TRBV5-1|TRBJ2-3|-|-
CASSSSGSTDAQYF
TGCGCCAGCAGCTCGAGCGGTAGCACAGATGCGCAGTATTTT
>TRBV27|TRBJ2-1|TRBD2|large
CASSAVAGATYNEQFF
TGTGCCAGCAGTGCAGTCGCGGGAGCCACCTACAATGAGCAGTTCTTC
>TRBV5-5|TRBJ2-1|TRBD1|many
CASSPRQGPLYNEQFF
TGTGCCAGCAGCCCGCGACAGGGCCCTCTGTACAATGAGCAGTTCTTC
>TRBV12-3/TRBV12-4|TRBJ2-5|-|many
CASSDLGAGTQYF
TGTGCCAGCAGCGATCTCGGGGCCGGGACCCAGTACTTC
>TRBV12-3/TRBV12-4|TRBJ2-1|TRBD2|-
CASSRLAGENEQFF
TGTGCCAGCAGTAGACTAGCGGGAGAGAATGAGCAGTTCTTC
>TRBV27|TRBJ2-7|TRBD2|-
CASSLLASGGRGFSYEQYF
TGTGCCAGCAGTTTATTGGCTAGCGGGGGGCGGGGTTTCTCCTACGAGCAGTACTTC
>TRBV7-9|TRBJ1-1|-|many
CASSSLMNTEAFF
TGTGCCAGCAGCTCACTGATGAACACTGAAGCTTTCTTT
>TRBV30|TRBJ1-1|TRBD1|many
CACWTGLNTEAFF
TGTGCCTGTTGGACAGGTTTGAACACTGAAGCTTTCTTT
>TRBV5-1|TRBJ2-2|-|few
CASSSAAPRAGELFF
TGCGCCAGCAGCTCGGCCGCTCCCAGGGCCGGGGAGCTGTTTTTT
>TRBV28|TRBJ2-7|-|-
CATAGHHTYEQYF
TGTGCCACCGCAGGGCACCATACCTACGAGCAGTACTTC
>TRBV7-2|TRBJ2-7|-|-
CASSLGFSAYEQYF
TGTGCCAGCAGCTTAGGGTTTAGCGCGTACGAGCAGTACTTC
>TRBV11-2|TRBJ1-1|-|many
CASSLDHRVGAEAFF
TGTGCCAGCAGCTTAGATCACAGGGTGGGTGCTGAAGCTTTCTTT
>TRBV11-1|TRBJ1-2|-|many
CASSTQGRTTNYGYTF
TGTGCCAGCAGCACCCAGGGACGGACGACTAACTATGGCTACACCTTC
>TRBV7-9|TRBJ2-3|TRBD1|many
CASRRQGNLADTQYF
TGTGCCAGCAGGCGACAGGGTAATTTGGCAGATACGCAGTATTTT
>TRBV27|TRBJ2-7|-|few
CASSFGGNYEQYF
TGTGCCAGCAGTTTTGGGGGTAACTACGAGCAGTACTTC
>TRBV6-2/TRBV6-3|TRBJ1-6|-|many
CASSYPLGVEDSPLHF
TGTGCCAGCAGTTACCCCCTGGGAGTAGAGGATTCACCCCTCCACTTT